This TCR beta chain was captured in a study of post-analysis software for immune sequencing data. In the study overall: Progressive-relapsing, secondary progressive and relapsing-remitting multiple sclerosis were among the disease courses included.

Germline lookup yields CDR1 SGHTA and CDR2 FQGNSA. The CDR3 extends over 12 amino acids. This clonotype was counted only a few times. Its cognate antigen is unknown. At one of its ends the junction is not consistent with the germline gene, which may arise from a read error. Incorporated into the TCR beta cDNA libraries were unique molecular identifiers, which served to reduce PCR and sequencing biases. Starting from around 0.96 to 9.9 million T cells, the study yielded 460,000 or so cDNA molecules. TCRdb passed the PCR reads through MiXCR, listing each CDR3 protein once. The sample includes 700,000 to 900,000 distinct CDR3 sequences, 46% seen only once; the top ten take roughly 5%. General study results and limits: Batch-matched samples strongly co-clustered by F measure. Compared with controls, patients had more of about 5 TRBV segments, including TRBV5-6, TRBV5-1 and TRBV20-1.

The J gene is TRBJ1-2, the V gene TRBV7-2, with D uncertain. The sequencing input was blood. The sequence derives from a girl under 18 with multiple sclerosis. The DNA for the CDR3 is TGTGCCAACAGCTTAACGGGGAATGGCTACACCTTC. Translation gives CANSLTGNGYTF.